This T cell receptor (beta chain) was identified during a study of cytomegalovirus exposure and HLA in healthy donors. The overall study: An early release of data contained around 80 million unique TCRs, which came from HLA-typed donors. General study findings and limits: A later analysis found common viral pathogens apparently linked to several of the most significant clusters.

On this clone: What it binds is not known.

The PCR contained 60 Vbeta and 13 Jbeta primers. TCRdb's copy holds only in-frame clones and misses some; the assay was immunoSEQ multiplex PCR. This sample has about 76,000 clones, with about 78% found just once. V gave up 5 bases and J gave up 6 bases; unmatched junction bases: 4. Germline V gene sequence: CDR1 SEHNR, CDR2 FQNEAQ (reference sequence). The CDR3 runs to 14 residues. The clonotype originates from a woman aged 40 to 55 in good health and CMV-seropositive. V gene TRBV7-9 combines with J gene TRBJ2-1; 10 nucleotides agree with TRBD1. The specimen sequenced was PBMCs. CDR3 coding DNA: TGTGCCAGCAGCGGGACAGGGGCGGTCAATGAGCAGTTCTTC. Translation gives CASSGTGAVNEQFF.